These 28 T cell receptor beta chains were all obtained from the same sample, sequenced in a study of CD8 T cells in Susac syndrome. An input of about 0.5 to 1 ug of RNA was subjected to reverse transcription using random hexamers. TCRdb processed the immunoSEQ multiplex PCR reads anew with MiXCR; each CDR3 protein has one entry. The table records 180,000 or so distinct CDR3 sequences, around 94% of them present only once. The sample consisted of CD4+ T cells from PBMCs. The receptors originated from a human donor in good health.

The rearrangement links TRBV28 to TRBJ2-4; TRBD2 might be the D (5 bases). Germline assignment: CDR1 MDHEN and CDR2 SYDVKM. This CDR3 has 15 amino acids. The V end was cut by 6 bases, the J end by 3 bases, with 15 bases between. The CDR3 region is CASSHGGDYKNIQYF. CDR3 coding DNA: TGTGCCAGCAGCCACGGCGGAGACTACAAAAACATTCAGTACTTC.

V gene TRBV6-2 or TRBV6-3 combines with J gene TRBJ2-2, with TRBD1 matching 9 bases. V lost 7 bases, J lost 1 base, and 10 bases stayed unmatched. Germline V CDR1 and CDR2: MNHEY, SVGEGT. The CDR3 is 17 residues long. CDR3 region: CASTKRRQGGNTGELFF. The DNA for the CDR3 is TGTGCCAGCACCAAAAGGAGACAGGGGGGGAACACCGGGGAGCTGTTTTTT.

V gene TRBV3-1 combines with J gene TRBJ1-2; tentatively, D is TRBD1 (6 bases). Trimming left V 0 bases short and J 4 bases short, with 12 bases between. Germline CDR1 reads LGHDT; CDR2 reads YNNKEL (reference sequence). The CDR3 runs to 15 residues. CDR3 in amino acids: CASSQETGASYGYTF. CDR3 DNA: TGTGCCAGCAGCCAAGAGACGGGGGCTAGCTATGGCTACACCTTC.

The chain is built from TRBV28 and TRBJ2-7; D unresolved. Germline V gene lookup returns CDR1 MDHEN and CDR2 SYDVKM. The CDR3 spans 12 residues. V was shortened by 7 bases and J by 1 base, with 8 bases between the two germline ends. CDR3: CASMENSYEQYF. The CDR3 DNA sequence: TGTGCCAGCATGGAGAATTCCTACGAGCAGTACTTC.

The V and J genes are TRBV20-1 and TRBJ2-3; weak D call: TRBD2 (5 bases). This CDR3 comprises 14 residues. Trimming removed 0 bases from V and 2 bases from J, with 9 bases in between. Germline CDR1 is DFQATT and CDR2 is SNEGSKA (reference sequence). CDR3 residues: CSAREPSYTDTQYF. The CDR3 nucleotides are TGCAGTGCTAGAGAGCCTAGCTACACAGATACGCAGTATTTT.

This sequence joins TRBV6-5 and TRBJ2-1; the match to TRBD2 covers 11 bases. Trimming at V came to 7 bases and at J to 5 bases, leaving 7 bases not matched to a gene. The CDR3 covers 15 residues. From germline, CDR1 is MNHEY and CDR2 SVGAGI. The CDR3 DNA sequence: TGTGCCAGCACCGGTAGCGGGGGGGCGAACAATGAGCAGTTCTTC. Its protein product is CASTGSGGANNEQFF.

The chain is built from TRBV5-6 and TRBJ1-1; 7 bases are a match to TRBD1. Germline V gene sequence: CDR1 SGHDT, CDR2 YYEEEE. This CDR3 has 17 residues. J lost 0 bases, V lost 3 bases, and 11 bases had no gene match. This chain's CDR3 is CASSYRTGPLMNTEAFF. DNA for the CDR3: TGTGCCAGCAGCTATCGGACAGGTCCTCTTATGAACACTGAAGCTTTCTTT.

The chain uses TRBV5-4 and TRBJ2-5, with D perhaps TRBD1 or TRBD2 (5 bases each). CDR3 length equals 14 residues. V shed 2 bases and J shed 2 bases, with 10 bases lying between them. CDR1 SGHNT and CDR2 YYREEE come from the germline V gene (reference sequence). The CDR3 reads CASSFSWGQETQYF. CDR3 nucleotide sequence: TGTGCCAGCAGCTTTAGCTGGGGGCAAGAGACCCAGTACTTC.

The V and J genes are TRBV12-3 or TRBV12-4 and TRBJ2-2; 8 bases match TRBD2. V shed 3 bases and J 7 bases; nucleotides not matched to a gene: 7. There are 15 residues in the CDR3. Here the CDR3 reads CASSLPGGPIGELFF. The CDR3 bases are TGTGCCAGCAGTTTGCCGGGGGGGCCCATCGGGGAGCTGTTTTTT.

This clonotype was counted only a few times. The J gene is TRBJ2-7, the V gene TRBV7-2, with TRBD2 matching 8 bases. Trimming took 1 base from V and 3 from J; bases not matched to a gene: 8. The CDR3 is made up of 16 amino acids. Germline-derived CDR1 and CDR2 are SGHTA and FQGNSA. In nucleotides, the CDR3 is TGTGCCAGCAGCTTAGAGAGATCGGGGGGGCTCTACGAGCAGTACTTC. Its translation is CASSLERSGGLYEQYF. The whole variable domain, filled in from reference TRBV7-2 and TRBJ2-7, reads GAGVSQSPSNKVTEKGKDVELRCDPISGHTALYWYRQSLGQGLEFLIYFQGNSAPDKSGLPSDRFSAERTGGSVSTLTIQRTQQEDSAVYLCASSLERSGGLYEQYFGPGTRLTVT.

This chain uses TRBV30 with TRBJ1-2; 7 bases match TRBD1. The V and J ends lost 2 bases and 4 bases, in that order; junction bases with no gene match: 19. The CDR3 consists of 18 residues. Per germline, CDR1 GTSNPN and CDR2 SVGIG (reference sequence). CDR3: CAWSRDRSQSASSYGYTF. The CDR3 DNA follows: TGTGCCTGGAGTAGGGACAGAAGTCAATCGGCCTCATCCTATGGCTACACCTTC.

DNA for the CDR3: TGTGCCAGCAGCCCCTGGGACAGAGCGGGCACTGAAGCTTTCTTT. Translating gives CASSPWDRAGTEAFF. V is TRBV3-1 and J is TRBJ1-1; 7 bases line up with TRBD1. Trimming took 4 bases from V and 4 from J; bases not matched to a gene: 9. From germline, CDR1 is LGHDT and CDR2 YNNKEL (reference sequence). CDR3 length: 15 residues.

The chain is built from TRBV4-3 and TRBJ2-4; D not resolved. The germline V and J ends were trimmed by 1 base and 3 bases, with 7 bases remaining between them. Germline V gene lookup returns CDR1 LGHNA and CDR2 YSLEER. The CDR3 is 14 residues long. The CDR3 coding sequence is TGCGCCAGCAGCCAAGTTCCAGGCAAAAACATTCAGTACTTC. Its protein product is CASSQVPGKNIQYF.

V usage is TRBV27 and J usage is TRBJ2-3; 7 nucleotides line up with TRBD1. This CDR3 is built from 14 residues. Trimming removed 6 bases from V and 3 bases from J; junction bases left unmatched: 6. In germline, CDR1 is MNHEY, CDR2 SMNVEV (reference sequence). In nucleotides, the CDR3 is TGTGCCAGCAGCAAGACAGGGTGGACAGATACGCAGTATTTT. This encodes CASSKTGWTDTQYF.

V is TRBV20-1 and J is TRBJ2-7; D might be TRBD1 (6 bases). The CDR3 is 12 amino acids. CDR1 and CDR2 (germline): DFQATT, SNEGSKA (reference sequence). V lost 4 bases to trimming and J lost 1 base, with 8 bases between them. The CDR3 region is CSAIRGSYEQYF. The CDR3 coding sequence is TGCAGTGCTATAAGGGGGTCCTACGAGCAGTACTTC.

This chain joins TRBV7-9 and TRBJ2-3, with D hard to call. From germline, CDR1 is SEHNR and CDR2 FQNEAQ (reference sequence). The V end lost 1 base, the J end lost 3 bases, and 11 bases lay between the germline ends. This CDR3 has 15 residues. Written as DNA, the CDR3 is TGTGCCAGCAGCTTAGGTCGGATTGATACAGATACGCAGTATTTT. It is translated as CASSLGRIDTDTQYF.

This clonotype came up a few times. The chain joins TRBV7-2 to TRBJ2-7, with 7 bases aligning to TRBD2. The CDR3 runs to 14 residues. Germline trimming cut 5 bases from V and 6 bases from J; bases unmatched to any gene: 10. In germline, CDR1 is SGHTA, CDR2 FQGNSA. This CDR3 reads CASSLTGTILEQYF. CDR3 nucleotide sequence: TGTGCCAGCAGCCTAACTGGGACTATCCTCGAGCAGTACTTC.

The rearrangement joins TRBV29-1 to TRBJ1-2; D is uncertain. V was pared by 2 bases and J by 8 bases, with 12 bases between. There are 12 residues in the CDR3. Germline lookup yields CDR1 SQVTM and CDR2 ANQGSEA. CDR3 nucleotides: TGCAGCGTTGAACGCCTTCGAGGAGGCTACACCTTC. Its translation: CSVERLRGGYTF.

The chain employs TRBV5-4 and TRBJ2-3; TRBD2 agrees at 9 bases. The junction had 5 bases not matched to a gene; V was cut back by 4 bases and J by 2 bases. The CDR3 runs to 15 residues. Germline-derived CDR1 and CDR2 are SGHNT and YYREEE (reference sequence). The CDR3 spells CASSPTSGATDTQYF. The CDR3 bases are TGTGCCAGCAGCCCGACTAGCGGCGCCACAGATACGCAGTATTTT.

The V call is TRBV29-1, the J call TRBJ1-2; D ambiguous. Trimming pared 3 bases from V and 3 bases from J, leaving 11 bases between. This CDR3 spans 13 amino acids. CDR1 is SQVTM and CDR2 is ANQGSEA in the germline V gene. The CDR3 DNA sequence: TGCAGCGTTGATTTTGCAGCCTACTATGGCTACACCTTC. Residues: CSVDFAAYYGYTF.

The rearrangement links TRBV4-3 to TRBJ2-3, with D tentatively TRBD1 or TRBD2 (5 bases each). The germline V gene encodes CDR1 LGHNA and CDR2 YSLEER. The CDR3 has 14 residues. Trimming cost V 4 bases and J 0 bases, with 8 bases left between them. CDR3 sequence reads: CASSRDGSTDTQYF. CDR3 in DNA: TGCGCCAGCAGCCGGGACGGGAGCACAGATACGCAGTATTTT.

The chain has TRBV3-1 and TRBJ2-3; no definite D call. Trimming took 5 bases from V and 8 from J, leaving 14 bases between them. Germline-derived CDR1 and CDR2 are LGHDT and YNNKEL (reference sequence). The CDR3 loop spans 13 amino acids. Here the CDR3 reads CASSSGSTGTQYF. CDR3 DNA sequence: TGTGCCAGCAGCTCAGGTTCCACGGGTACGCAGTATTTT.

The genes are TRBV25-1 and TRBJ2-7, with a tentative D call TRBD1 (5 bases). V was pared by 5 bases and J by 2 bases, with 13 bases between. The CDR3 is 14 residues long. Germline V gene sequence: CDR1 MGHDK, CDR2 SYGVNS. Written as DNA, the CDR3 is TGTGCCAGCAGTTCGAAGACAGCAACCTACGAGCAGTACTTC. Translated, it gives CASSSKTATYEQYF.

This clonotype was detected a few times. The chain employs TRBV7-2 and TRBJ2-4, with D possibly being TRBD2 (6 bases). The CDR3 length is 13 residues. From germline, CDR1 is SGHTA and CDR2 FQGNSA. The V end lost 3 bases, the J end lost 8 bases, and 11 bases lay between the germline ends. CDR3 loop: CASSLPGLHIQYF. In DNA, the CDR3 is TGTGCCAGCAGCTTGCCGGGACTCCACATTCAGTACTTC.

CDR3 nucleotides: TGCGCCAGCAGCCGAATGACAGATAATGAGCAGTTCTTC. This translates into CASSRMTDNEQFF. V usage is TRBV4-1 and J usage is TRBJ2-1; D may be TRBD1 (5 bases). Trimming pared 4 bases from V and 7 bases from J, leaving 11 bases between. The germline V gene encodes CDR1 MGHRA and CDR2 YSYEKL. There are 13 residues in the CDR3.

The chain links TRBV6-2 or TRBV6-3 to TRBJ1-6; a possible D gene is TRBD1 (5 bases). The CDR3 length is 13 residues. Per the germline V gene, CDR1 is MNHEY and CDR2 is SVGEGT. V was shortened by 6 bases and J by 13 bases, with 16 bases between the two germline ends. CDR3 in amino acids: CASRTAGGTPLHF. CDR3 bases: TGTGCCAGCAGGACCGCCGGAGGGACTCCCCTCCACTTT.

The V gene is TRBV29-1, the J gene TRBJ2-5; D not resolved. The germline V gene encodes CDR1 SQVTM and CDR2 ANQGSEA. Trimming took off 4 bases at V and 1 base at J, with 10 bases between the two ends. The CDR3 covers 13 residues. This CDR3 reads CSVVRQSQETQYF. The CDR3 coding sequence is TGCAGCGTTGTGAGGCAGAGCCAAGAGACCCAGTACTTC. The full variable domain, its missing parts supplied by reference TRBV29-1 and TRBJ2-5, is SAVISQKPSRDICQRGTSLTIQCQVDSQVTMMFWYRQQPGQSLTLIATANQGSEATYESGFVIDKFPISRPNLTFSTLTVSNMSPEDSSIYLCSVVRQSQETQYFGPGTRLLVL.

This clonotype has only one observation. The CDR3 DNA sequence: TGCAGTGCTGGTCGGGCAGGGGGGAACACTGAAGCTTTCTTT. Its protein is CSAGRAGGNTEAFF. This sequence joins TRBV20-1 and TRBJ1-1; 7 nucleotides line up with TRBD1. CDR1 is DFQATT, CDR2 SNEGSKA, per germline (reference sequence). The CDR3 totals 14 residues. V was pared by 5 bases and J by 1 base, with 7 bases of the junction left unmatched.